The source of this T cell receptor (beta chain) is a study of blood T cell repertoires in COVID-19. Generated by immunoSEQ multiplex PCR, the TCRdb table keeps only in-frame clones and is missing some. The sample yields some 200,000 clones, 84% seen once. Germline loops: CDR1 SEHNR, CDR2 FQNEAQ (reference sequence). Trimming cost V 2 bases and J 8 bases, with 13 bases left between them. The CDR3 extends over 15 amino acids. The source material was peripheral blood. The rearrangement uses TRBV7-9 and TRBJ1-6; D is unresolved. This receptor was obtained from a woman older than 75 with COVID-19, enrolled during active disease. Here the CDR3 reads CASSLLTTGDSPLHF. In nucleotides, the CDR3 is TGTGCCAGCAGCTTATTAACCACCGGGGATTCACCCCTCCACTTT. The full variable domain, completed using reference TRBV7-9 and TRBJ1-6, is DTGVSQNPRHKITKRGQNVTFRCDPISEHNRLYWYRQTLGQGPEFLTYFQNEAQLEKSRLLSDRFSAERPKGSFSTLEIQRTEQGDSAMYLCASSLLTTGDSPLHFGNGTRLTVT.